The present T cell receptor (beta chain) was sequenced within a study of shared clonotypes between healthy human individuals (dated by TCRdb to 2018 to 2020). Describing the broader study: A few men and a couple of women, aged 18 to 49 years, made up the cohort. Each donor's leukapheresis produced roughly between roughly 0.85 and 9 billion PBMCs. To increase sequencing depth and limit assay-specific biases, different laboratories used diverse techniques to prepare libraries and sequence TCR repertoires. Blood TCR repertoires of roughly five healthy adults were deeply sequenced to estimate repertoire size and the extent of clonotype sharing between individuals. For each donor, CD4 naive and CD4 memory were each given three plates, CD8 naive was given two plates, and CD8 memory was given one plate. Study-wide findings and limitations: Naive subsets generally had larger estimated clonotype richness than memory subsets did. Sampling was limited to blood, and TCR repertoires in tissue likely differ from TCR repertoires in blood. When a handful of donors were compared, the shared fraction of clonotypes was about 5% for naive CD4, 3.5% for naive CD8, 2.3% for memory CD4, and 0.35% to 0.4% for memory CD8. Pairwise subsampling indicated that sequencing depth was expected to affect the degree of clonotype sharing among donors. Compared with non-shared clonotypes, the clonotypes found in all four sorted-subset donors had higher generation probabilities. The genetic and exposure-history diversity represented was limited by the small number of donors. Even with the large sequencing depth, rarefaction of the sorted-subset datasets indicated that sequencing was incomplete.

TCR CDR3 regions were amplified from genomic DNA by multiplex PCR using the deep immunoSEQ assay. For each cell subset, the extracted genomic DNA was distributed evenly across all wells of several immunoSEQ 96-well plates, and each plate served as one replicate. For sorted subsets, each replicate PCR was loaded with approximately 0.2 ug genomic DNA, equivalent to some 31,000 T cell genomes. Purified libraries were measured with a Qubit 3.0 fluorometer, size-checked on a Bioanalyzer 2100, and measured again with the KAPA Library Quantification kit. Each immunoSEQ 96-well plate was sequenced on its own single-read 150-cycle Illumina NextSeq 550 flow cell. The original methods were these. Because only junctional sequences without quality scores were contained in the immunoSEQ output, filtering matching that applied to full-length reads could not be performed. Sequences were annotated with PyIR, a Python wrapper for IgBLAST v1.9, and V/J genes and CDR3 were assigned using IMGT germline references. Reads with weak V/J assignments (E-value above 1e-6), missing CDR3, stop codons, out-of-frame junctions, or ambiguous translated residues were removed. A V3J clonotype was defined by an identical inferred V gene, J gene, and CDR3 amino acid sequence. The percentage overlap between two repertoires was calculated by dividing the number of shared unique clonotypes by the size of the smaller repertoire. Three approaches were used to assess repertoire richness: RTK rarefaction, the Chao1 estimator, and Recon v2.1 estimates of unobserved clonotypes. Generation probabilities were computed with OLGA for all TCRbeta clonotypes obtained by the gDNA method from a few donors. This is the immuneACCESS table as TCRdb keeps it, with only in-frame sequences that have V and J called. A part of the clones is gone; compared with another copy, unresolved V genes explain less than half, and the rest is unexplained. D and trimming were read from the DNA, whereas the V and J calls and clone size are those reported in that table. This sample is represented by around 1,900,000 clones; roughly 95% of them were singletons. The ten largest make up around 1.7% of the sample.

In its sample, this clone was seen once. Its antigen is currently not known. No clone much larger than this one lies a single base away; base qualities are absent. CD8 naive samples were CD45RO-negative cells positively selected for CCR7, giving a CD45RA+CCR7+ population that excluded TemRA cells. The donors were healthy, HIV-negative adults with no recently reported acute infections or vaccinations. Every donor was a Caucasian adult residing in Nashville, Tennessee, USA. Blood was collected by leukapheresis, and PBMCs were isolated by Ficoll-Histopaque density gradient centrifugation and then cryopreserved in liquid nitrogen vapor phase. Purity and quantity of every magnetically sorted T cell population were checked by analytical flow cytometry. Each sorted fraction had its genomic DNA isolated and then quantified by UV absorbance on a Nanodrop 2000c. The junction carries 16 bases between V and J, which are trimmed by 4 bases and 1 base respectively. Counted from cysteine to phenylalanine, this CDR3 has 17 amino acids. The entry retains the CDR3 DNA only, 51 bases that are in frame from base 1. Taken from the germline V gene, the CDR1 and CDR2 loops are SGHVS and FQNEAQ.

The specimen was naive CD8+ T cells from PBMCs. The sample's cell subset or site label, in plain terms: CD45RA+CCR7+. This receptor was taken from a man in his late teens or twenties in good health. Some clones in this sample may be carry-over from other donors' samples. The receptor chain draws on TRBV7-8 and TRBJ1-4; the D gene assignment is ambiguous. In nucleotide form, the sequence is TGTGCCAGCAGCTATTCTTACAGCAGGAGAACTAATGAAAAACTGTTTTTT. Translation gives CASSYSYSRRTNEKLFF.